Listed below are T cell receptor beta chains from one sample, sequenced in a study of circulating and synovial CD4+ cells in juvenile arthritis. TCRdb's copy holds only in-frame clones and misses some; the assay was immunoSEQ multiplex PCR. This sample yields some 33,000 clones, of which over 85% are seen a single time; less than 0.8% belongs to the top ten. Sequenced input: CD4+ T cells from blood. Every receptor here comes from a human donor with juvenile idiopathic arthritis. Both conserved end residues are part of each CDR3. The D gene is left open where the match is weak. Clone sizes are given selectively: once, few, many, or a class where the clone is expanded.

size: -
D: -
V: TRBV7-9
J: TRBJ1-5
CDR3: CASSLVSLKTGADNQPQHF
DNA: TGTGCCAGCAGCTTAGTCAGCCTGAAGACAGGAGCCGATAATCAGCCCCAGCATTTT

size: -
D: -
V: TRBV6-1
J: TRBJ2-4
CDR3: CASSEGGAKNIQYF
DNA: TGTGCCAGCAGTGAGGGGGGTGCCAAAAACATTCAGTACTTC

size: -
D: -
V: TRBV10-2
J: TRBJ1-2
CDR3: CASSGLPNYGYTF
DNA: TGCGCCAGCAGTGGACTCCCTAACTATGGCTACACCTTC

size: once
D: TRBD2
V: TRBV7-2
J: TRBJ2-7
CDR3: CASSPWAGGQNEQYF
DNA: TGTGCCAGCAGCCCTTGGGCGGGGGGGCAGAACGAGCAGTACTTC

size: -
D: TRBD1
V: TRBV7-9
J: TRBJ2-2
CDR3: CASSLPGQGKAGELFF
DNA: TGTGCCAGCAGCCTACCGGGACAGGGAAAGGCCGGGGAGCTGTTTTTT

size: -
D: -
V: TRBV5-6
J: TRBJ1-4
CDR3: CASSLDNLFF
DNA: TGTGCCAGCAGCTTGGACAATCTGTTTTTT

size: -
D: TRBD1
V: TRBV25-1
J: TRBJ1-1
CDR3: CASSDGTGRAFF
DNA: TGTGCCAGCAGTGACGGGACAGGGAGGGCTTTCTTT

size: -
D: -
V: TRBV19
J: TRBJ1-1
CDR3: CASSQGRNTEAFF
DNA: TGTGCCAGTAGCCAGGGTAGGAACACTGAAGCTTTCTTT

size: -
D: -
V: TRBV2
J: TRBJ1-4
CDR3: CATTLGGVATNEKLFF
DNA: TGTGCCACCACTCTTGGAGGGGTGGCAACTAATGAAAAACTGTTTTTT

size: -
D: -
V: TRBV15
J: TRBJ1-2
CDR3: CATSTPTGSYGYTF
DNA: TGTGCCACCAGCACTCCTACAGGGAGCTATGGCTACACCTTC

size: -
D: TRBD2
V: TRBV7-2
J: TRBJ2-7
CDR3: CASSLDWEGTYEQYF
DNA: TGTGCCAGCAGCTTAGACTGGGAGGGTACCTACGAGCAGTACTTC

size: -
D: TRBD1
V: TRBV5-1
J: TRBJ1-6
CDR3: CASSVWDSNSPLHF
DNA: TGCGCCAGCAGCGTCTGGGACAGTAATTCCCCCCTCCACTTT

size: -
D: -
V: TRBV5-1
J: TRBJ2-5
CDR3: CASSRTGRVELETQYF
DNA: TGCGCCAGCAGTCGCACAGGGAGGGTTGAATTGGAGACCCAGTACTTC

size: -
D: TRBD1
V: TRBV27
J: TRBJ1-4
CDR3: CASSLSSAYWRRDRVATNEKLFF
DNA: TGTGCCAGCAGTTTATCGTCCGCTTACTGGCGCCGGGACAGGGTGGCAACTAATGAAAAACTGTTTTTT

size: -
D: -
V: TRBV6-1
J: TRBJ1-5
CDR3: CASKRTSNQPQHF
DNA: TGTGCCAGCAAGCGGACCAGCAATCAGCCCCAGCATTTT

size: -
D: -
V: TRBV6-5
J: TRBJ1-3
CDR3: CASGPDSGNTIYF
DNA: TGTGCCAGCGGGCCAGACTCTGGAAACACCATATATTTT

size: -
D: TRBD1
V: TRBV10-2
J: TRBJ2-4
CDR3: CASGGQGEAKNIQYF
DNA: TGCGCCAGCGGTGGACAGGGAGAAGCCAAAAACATTCAGTACTTC

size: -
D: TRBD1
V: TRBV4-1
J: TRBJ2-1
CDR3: CASSQPPDRGTPHEQFF
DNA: TGCGCCAGCAGCCAACCGCCGGACAGGGGGACCCCCCATGAGCAGTTCTTC

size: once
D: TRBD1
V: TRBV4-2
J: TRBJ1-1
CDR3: CASSQSSDRRNTEAFF
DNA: TGTGCCAGCAGCCAATCCTCGGACAGGAGGAACACTGAAGCTTTCTTT

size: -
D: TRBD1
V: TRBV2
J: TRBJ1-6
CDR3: CASYRGLNSPLHF
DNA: TGTGCCAGTTACAGGGGGCTAAATTCACCCCTCCACTTT

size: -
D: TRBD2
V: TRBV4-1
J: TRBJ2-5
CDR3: CASSQSGGPGETQYF
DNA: TGCGCCAGCAGCCAATCGGGGGGGCCTGGGGAGACCCAGTACTTC

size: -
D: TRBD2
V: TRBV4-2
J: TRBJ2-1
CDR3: CASRSGGIAYNEQFF
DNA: TGTGCCAGCAGAAGCGGGGGAATCGCCTACAATGAGCAGTTCTTC

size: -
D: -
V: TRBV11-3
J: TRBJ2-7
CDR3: CASSPGGLSYEQYF
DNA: TGTGCCAGCAGCCCCGGGGGACTCTCCTACGAGCAGTACTTC

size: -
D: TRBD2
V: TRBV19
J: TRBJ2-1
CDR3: CASSKGWERGQQFF
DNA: TGTGCCAGTAGTAAAGGGTGGGAGCGGGGACAGCAGTTCTTC

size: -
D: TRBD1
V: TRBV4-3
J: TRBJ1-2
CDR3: CASSRDRGIGGYTF
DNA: TGCGCCAGCAGCCGGGACAGGGGGATAGGGGGCTACACCTTC

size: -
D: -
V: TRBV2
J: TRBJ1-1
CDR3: CASRSKSGGMNTEAFF
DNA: TGTGCCAGCAGGTCAAAATCGGGGGGCATGAACACTGAAGCTTTCTTT

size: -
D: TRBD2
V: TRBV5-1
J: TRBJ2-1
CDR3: CASSPPTSGGSSSYNEQFF
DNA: TGCGCCAGCAGCCCCCCGACTAGCGGGGGTTCGAGCTCCTACAATGAGCAGTTCTTC

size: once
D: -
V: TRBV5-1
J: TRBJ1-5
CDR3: CASSLGGGNQPQHF
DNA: TGCGCCAGCAGCTTGGGGGGGGGAAATCAGCCCCAGCATTTT

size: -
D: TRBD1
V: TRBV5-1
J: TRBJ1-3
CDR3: CASSPQGARHGNTIYF
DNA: TGCGCCAGCAGCCCGCAGGGGGCGCGACATGGAAACACCATATATTTT

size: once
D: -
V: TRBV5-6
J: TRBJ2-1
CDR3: CASSLAGSSYNEQFF
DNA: TGTGCCAGCAGCTTGGCGGGGAGCTCCTACAATGAGCAGTTCTTC

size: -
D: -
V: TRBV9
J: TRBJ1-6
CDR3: CAPTWGQEWSYNSPLHF
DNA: TGTGCCCCTACTTGGGGGCAAGAGTGGTCCTATAATTCCCCCCTCCACTTT

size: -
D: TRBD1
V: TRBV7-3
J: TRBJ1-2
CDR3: CASSPRGQGSYGYTF
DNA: TGTGCCAGCAGCCCCCGAGGACAGGGAAGCTATGGCTACACCTTC

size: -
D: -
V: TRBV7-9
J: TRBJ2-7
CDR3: CASSSRQSSYEQYF
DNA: TGTGCCAGCAGCTCGAGACAGTCCTCCTACGAGCAGTACTTC

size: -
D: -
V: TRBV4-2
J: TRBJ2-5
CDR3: CASSQAGGSQETQYF
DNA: TGTGCCAGCAGCCAGGCAGGAGGGAGCCAAGAGACCCAGTACTTC

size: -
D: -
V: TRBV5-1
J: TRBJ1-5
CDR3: CASSFGTSNQPQHF
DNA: TGCGCCAGCAGCTTTGGGACATCTAATCAGCCCCAGCATTTT

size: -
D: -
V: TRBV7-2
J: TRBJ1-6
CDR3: CAGGRDNSPLHF
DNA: TGTGCCGGTGGGAGGGATAATTCCCCCCTCCACTTT

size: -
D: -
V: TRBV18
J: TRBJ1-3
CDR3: CASSEASSGNTIYF
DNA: TGTGCCAGCTCAGAGGCCAGCTCTGGAAACACCATATATTTT

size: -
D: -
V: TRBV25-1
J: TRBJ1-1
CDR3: CASSEYKGTEAFF
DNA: TGTGCCAGCAGTGAATACAAGGGGACTGAAGCTTTCTTT

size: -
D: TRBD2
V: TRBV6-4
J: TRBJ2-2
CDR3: CASRGANTGELFF
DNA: TGTGCCAGCCGGGGGGCGAACACCGGGGAGCTGTTTTTT

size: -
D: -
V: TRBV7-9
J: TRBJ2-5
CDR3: CASSLHGGGPQGAQYF
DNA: TGTGCCAGCAGCTTACATGGCGGGGGCCCTCAAGGGGCCCAGTACTTC

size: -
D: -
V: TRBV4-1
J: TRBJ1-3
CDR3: CASSQAPRGGGNTIYF
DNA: TGCGCCAGCAGCCAAGCCCCCAGGGGTGGCGGAAACACCATATATTTT

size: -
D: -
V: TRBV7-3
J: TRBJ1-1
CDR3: CASSLGADPNTEAFF
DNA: TGTGCCAGCAGCTTGGGGGCGGACCCGAACACTGAAGCTTTCTTT

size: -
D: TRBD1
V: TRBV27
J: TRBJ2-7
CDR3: CASSAFGTGIYEQYF
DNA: TGTGCCAGCAGTGCCTTCGGGACAGGGATCTACGAGCAGTACTTC